Detailed here is one T cell receptor (beta chain). As yet, its antigen is unknown. The data originate from a study of T cell responses to AZD1222 COVID-19 vaccine. General study results and limits: Donors in the cohort were predominantly white British and more often female, and clonal diversity was possibly underestimated. Two AZD1222 administrations were followed by greater Spike-specific TCR breadth and depth. It was only after the peak T cell response that any repertoires were sampled. Spike was spanned by vaccine-associated CD4 TCRs, which were dominant at 160-218 and 743-854.

The CDR3 consists of 14 residues. Germline V gene sequence: CDR1 MNHEY, CDR2 SVGAGI. The junction had 4 bases not matched to a gene; V was cut back by 4 bases and J by 5 bases. Sequencing was performed with immunoSEQ multiplex PCR; in TCRdb, only in-frame clones are kept and a portion is missing. The table records 120,000 to 150,000 clones, around 88% of them present only once. This rearrangement joins TRBV6-5 to TRBJ1-5, with 8 positions matching TRBD1. The sequence came from an adult in good health. Sequenced here: peripheral blood, sampled on day 0 of MenACWY control vaccination. Here the CDR3 DNA reads TGTGCCAGCAGTTCCCAGGGGGCTTATCAGCCCCAGCATTTT. Its protein is CASSSQGAYQPQHF.